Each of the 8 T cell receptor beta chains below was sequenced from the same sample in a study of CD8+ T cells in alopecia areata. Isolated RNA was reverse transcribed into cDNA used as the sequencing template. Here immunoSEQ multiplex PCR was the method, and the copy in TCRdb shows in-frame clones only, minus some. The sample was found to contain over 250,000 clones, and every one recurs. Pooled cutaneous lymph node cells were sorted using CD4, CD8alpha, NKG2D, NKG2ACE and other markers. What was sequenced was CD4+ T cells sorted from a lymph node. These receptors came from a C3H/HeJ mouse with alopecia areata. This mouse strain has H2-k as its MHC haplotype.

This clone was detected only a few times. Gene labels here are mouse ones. CDR3 DNA, as far as it was read: TGTGCCAGCAGCCAAGGGGGGCACACCGGG. This sequence encodes CASSQGGHTG. The whole CDR3 protein reads CASSQGGHTGQLYF. The genes are TRBV5 and TRBJ2-2; D assignment may be TRBD1 or TRBD2 (6 bases each). The missing CDR3 end, 4 residues past where the read stops, is filled in from the germline J gene. Trimming took 1 base from V and 3 from J, leaving 6 bases between them. This CDR3 comprises 14 residues. Germline CDR1 reads LGHNA; CDR2 reads YNLKQL (reference sequence).

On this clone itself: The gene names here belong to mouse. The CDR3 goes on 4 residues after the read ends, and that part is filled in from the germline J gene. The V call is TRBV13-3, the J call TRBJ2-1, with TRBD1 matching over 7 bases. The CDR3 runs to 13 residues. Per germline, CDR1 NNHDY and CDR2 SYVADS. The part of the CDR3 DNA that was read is TGTGCCAGCAGTCGGGACAGAGCAGCT. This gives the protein CASSRDRAA. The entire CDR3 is CASSRDRAAEQFF.

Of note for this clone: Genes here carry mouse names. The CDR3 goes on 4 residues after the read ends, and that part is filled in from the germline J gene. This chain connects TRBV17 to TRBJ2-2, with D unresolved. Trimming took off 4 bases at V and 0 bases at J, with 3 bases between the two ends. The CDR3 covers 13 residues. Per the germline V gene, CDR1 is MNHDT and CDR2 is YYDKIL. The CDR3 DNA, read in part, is TGTGCTAGCAGTATTGCAAACACCGGG. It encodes CASSIANTG. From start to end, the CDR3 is CASSIANTGQLYF.

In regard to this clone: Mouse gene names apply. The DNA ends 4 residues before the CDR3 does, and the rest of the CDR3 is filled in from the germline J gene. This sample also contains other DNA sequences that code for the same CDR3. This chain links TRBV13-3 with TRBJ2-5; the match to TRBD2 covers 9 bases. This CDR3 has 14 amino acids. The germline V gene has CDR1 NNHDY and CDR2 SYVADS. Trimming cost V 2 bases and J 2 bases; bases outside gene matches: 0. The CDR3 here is CASSELGGQDTQYF. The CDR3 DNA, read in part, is TGTGCCAGCAGTGAACTGGGGGGCCAAGAC. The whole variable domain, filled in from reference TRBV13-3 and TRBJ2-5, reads EAAVTQSPRSKVAVTGGKVTLSCHQTNNHDYMYWYRQDTGHGLRLIHYSYVADSTEKGDIPDGYKASRPSQENFSLILELASLSQTAVYFCASSELGGQDTQYFGPGTRLLVL.

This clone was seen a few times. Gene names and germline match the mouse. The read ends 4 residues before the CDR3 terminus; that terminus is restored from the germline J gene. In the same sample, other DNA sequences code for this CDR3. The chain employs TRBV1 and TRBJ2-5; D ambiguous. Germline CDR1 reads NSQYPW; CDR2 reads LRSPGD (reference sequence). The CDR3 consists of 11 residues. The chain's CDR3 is CTCSEGDTQYF. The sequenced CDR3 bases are TGCACCTGCAGTGAAGGTGAC.

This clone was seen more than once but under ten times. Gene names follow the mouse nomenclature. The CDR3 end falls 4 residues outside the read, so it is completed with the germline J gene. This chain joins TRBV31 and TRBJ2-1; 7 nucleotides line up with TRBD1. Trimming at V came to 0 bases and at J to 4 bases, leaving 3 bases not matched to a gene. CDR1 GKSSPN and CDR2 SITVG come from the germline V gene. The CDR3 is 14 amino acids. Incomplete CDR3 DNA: TGTGCCTGGAGTCTGACCAGGGGGTATGCT. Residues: CAWSLTRGYA. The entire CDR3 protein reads CAWSLTRGYAEQFF.

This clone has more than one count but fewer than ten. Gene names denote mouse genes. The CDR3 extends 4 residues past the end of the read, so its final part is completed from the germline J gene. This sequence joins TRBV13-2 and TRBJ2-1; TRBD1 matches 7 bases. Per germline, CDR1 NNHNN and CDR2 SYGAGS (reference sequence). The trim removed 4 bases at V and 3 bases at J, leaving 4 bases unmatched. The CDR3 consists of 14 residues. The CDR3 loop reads CASGRQGIYAEQFF. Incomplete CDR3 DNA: TGTGCCAGCGGTAGACAGGGTATCTATGCT.

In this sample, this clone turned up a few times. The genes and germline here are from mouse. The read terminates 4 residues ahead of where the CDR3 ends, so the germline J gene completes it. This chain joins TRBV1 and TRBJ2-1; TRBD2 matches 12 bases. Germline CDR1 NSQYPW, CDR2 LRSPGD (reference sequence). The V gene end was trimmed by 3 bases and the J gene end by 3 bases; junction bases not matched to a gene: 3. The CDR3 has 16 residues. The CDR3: CTCSATTGGAYAEQFF. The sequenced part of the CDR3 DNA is TGCACCTGCAGTGCCACGACTGGGGGGGCCTATGCT.